These 28 T cell receptor beta chains were all obtained from the same sample, sequenced in a study of blood T cell repertoires in COVID-19 (dated by TCRdb to the early 2020s). The receptor library was made with the immunoSEQ multiplex PCR assay. The table was pulled from immuneACCESS by TCRdb, which kept in-frame rearrangements only. Such tables lose some clones; where checked, under half of the loss comes from unresolved V genes, and the rest has no known cause. Recorded for this sample are around 360,000 clones; 70% to 90% of them occurred a single time. The ten largest clones add up to roughly 2% of the sample. The sample consisted of PBMCs or T cells enriched from blood (not recorded which). These receptors were collected from a man between 35 and 55 years old in a cohort exposed to, infected with or recovered from COVID-19 (not recorded which).

This clone was seen only once. This chain links TRBV19 with TRBJ1-2, with a possible D match to TRBD1 (6 bases). Germline-derived CDR1 and CDR2 are LNHDA and SQIVND (reference sequence). V was pared by 5 bases and J by 2 bases, with 15 bases between. The CDR3 is made up of 15 amino acids. The CDR3 protein is CASSQQGGNNYGYTF. The CDR3 DNA sequence: TGTGCCAGTAGTCAACAGGGAGGGAACAACTATGGCTACACCTTC.

V usage is TRBV10-3 and J usage is TRBJ2-5, with TRBD1 matching over 8 bases. The CDR3 has 14 residues. J was trimmed by 4 bases and V by 6 bases; bases with no gene match: 7. Germline V gives CDR1 ENHRY, CDR2 SYGVKD. CDR3 sequence reads: CAISRTGLGETQYF. CDR3 coding DNA: TGTGCCATCAGCAGGACAGGGCTGGGAGAGACCCAGTACTTC.

The chain employs TRBV28 and TRBJ1-5, with D hard to call. The CDR3 is 12 residues long. V lost 6 bases and J 4 bases, leaving 7 bases between the germline ends. CDR1 MDHEN and CDR2 SYDVKM come from the germline V gene. The chain's CDR3 is CASREANQPQHF. The CDR3 nucleotides read TGTGCCAGCAGGGAGGCTAATCAGCCCCAGCATTTT.

The V call is TRBV3-1 (or the pseudogene TRBV3-2), the J call TRBJ1-1; D ambiguous. Trimming removed 9 bases from V and 3 bases from J, with 8 bases in between. The CDR3 loop spans 11 amino acids. CDR1 is LGHDT and CDR2 is YNNKEL in the germline V gene (reference sequence). The CDR3: CASSLDTEAFF. The DNA for the CDR3 is TGTGCCAGTTCGTTAGACACTGAAGCTTTCTTT.

This sequence joins TRBV5-4 and TRBJ1-2; the match to TRBD1 covers 8 bases. Germline trimming cut 4 bases from V and 2 bases from J; bases unmatched to any gene: 7. Germline CDR1 SGHNT, CDR2 YYREEE (reference sequence). The CDR3 spans 15 residues. The CDR3 DNA reads as TGTGCCAGCAGCACTGGACAGGGTGGGAACTATGGCTACACCTTC. Translating it yields CASSTGQGGNYGYTF.

V usage is TRBV2 and J usage is TRBJ2-2, with 14 positions matching TRBD2. Looked up from germline, CDR1 is SNHLY and CDR2 is FYNNEI. This CDR3 contains 15 residues. V gave up 6 bases and J gave up 7 bases; unmatched junction bases: 4. The CDR3 protein is CASRGTSGRIGELFF. The CDR3 DNA reads as TGTGCCAGCAGAGGGACTAGCGGGAGAATCGGGGAGCTGTTTTTT.

V is TRBV7-9 and J is TRBJ2-7; no clear D. CDR3 length: 12 amino acids. Germline assignment: CDR1 SEHNR and CDR2 FQNEAQ (reference sequence). Trimming took off 5 bases at V and 4 bases at J, with 9 bases between the two ends. Written as DNA, the CDR3 is TGTGCCAGCAGCCCCCCTTCGTACGAGCAGTACTTC. Amino acids: CASSPPSYEQYF.

The chain has TRBV18 and TRBJ2-1; 8 nucleotides line up with TRBD1. V shed 0 bases and J 9 bases; nucleotides not matched to a gene: 10. Germline V gene sequence: CDR1 KGHSH, CDR2 LQKENI. CDR3 length equals 16 residues. This chain's CDR3 is CASSPPSQGAHGEQFF. CDR3 coding DNA: TGTGCCAGCTCACCACCGAGTCAGGGGGCGCACGGTGAGCAGTTCTTC. The full variable domain, completed using reference TRBV18 and TRBJ2-1, is NAGVMQNPRHLVRRRGQEARLRCSPMKGHSHVYWYRQLPEEGLKFMVYLQKENIIDESGMPKERFSAEFPKEGPSILRIQQVVRGDSAAYFCASSPPSQGAHGEQFFGPGTRLTVL.

V is TRBV6-2 or TRBV6-3 and J is TRBJ1-1; TRBD1 aligns across 7 bases. The junction had 9 bases not matched to a gene; V was cut back by 0 bases and J by 11 bases. Germline V gene sequence: CDR1 MNHEY, CDR2 SVGEGT. This CDR3 contains 14 residues. The CDR3: CASSYSWETGRAFF. As DNA, the CDR3 is TGTGCCAGCAGTTACTCATGGGAGACAGGGCGGGCTTTCTTT.

CDR3 in amino acids: CASSLHRTGGGKYTF. CDR3 bases: TGTGCCAGCAGCCTCCACAGGACAGGGGGTGGGAAATACACCTTC. The chain combines TRBV3-1 (or the pseudogene TRBV3-2) with TRBJ1-2; TRBD1 aligns across 10 bases. The V gene end was trimmed by 4 bases and the J gene end by 11 bases; junction bases not matched to a gene: 13. The CDR3 totals 15 residues. Germline V gene data show CDR1 as LGHDT and CDR2 as YNNKEL (reference sequence).

The chain recombines TRBV7-7 with TRBJ2-5, with TRBD1 identical over 10 bases. The ends lost 5 bases at V and 5 bases at J; junction bases unmatched: 8. This CDR3 is 15 amino acids long. The germline V gene has CDR1 SSHAT and CDR2 FNYEAQ (reference sequence). As DNA, the CDR3 is TGTGCCAGCAGCCCCGGGACAGGGGTACGTGAGACCCAGTACTTC. Translated, it gives CASSPGTGVRETQYF.

The count of this clone is one. V usage is TRBV7-9 and J usage is TRBJ2-5, with 13 bases fitting TRBD2. The CDR3 extends over 15 amino acids. Germline V gene sequence: CDR1 SEHNR, CDR2 FQNEAQ (reference sequence). V gave up 7 bases and J gave up 6 bases; unmatched junction bases: 8. CDR3 DNA: TGTGCCAGCAACGGACTAGCGGGAGCCCACAAGACCCAGTACTTC. Its protein product is CASNGLAGAHKTQYF.

The V and J genes are TRBV6-5 and TRBJ2-1, with D possibly matching TRBD1 (6 bases). The V gene lost 6 bases and the J gene lost 3 bases, with 12 bases spanning the gap. This CDR3 is 14 amino acids long. Germline assignment: CDR1 MNHEY and CDR2 SVGAGI. The CDR3 nucleotides read TGTGCCAGCAGCACCGGACAGAGCTACAATGAGCAGTTCTTC. This translates into CASSTGQSYNEQFF.

This chain joins TRBV11-2 and TRBJ1-1; D is unclear. The CDR3 spans 14 residues. Germline loops: CDR1 SGHAT, CDR2 FQNNGV. The V end was cut by 1 base, the J end by 4 bases, with 10 bases between. CDR3 nucleotides: TGTGCCAGCAGCTTAGTTCAGGCTGGCACTGAAGCTTTCTTT. Translated, it gives CASSLVQAGTEAFF.

The CDR3 bases are TGTGCCAGCAGCGAGAAGACAGGGAACACTGAAGCTTTCTTT. Translation gives CASSEKTGNTEAFF. The V gene is TRBV5-4, the J gene TRBJ1-1; TRBD1 might be the D (6 bases). This CDR3 is built from 14 residues. Per the germline V gene, CDR1 is SGHNT and CDR2 is YYREEE (reference sequence). Trimming took 4 bases from V and 1 from J, leaving 11 bases between them.

This clone turned up a few times. V usage is TRBV5-8 and J usage is TRBJ1-5; 8 nucleotides agree with TRBD1. V dropped 1 base and J dropped 2; count of bases not matched to a gene: 5. Germline loops: CDR1 SGHTS, CDR2 YDEGEE. There are 16 residues in the CDR3. In DNA form, the CDR3 reads TGTGCCAGCAGCTTGACGCAGGGGGCAGGCAATCAGCCCCAGCATTTT. Residues: CASSLTQGAGNQPQHF.

The rearrangement uses TRBV18 and TRBJ2-7; TRBD1 might be the D (6 bases). The ends were cut back, 3 bases at V and 6 bases at J, with 12 bases in the middle. The CDR3 length is 13 residues. Germline values: CDR1 KGHSH, CDR2 LQKENI. The CDR3 DNA reads as TGTGCCAGCTCACCCGGACAGCGTGGCGAGCAGTACTTC. It specifies CASSPGQRGEQYF.

This chain links TRBV5-1 with TRBJ1-3; perhaps TRBD1 as D (6 bases). V lost 4 bases and J 3 bases, leaving 11 bases between the germline ends. The V gene's germline CDR1 is SGHRS and CDR2 YFSETQ. CDR3 size: 14 residues. The CDR3 nucleotides read TGCGCCAGCAGCGAGGGGGGGCATGGAAACACCATATATTTT. It is translated as CASSEGGHGNTIYF.

The V and J genes are TRBV14 and TRBJ2-1; 7 bases are shared with TRBD1. The length of the CDR3 is 14 residues. The germline V gene has CDR1 SGHDN and CDR2 FVKESK. Unmatched junction bases numbered 4, after V lost 4 bases and J lost 4 bases. CDR3 DNA sequence: TGTGCCAGCAGCCGACAGGGCCCTTACAATGAGCAGTTCTTC. It codes for CASSRQGPYNEQFF.

For this clone: This sample includes further DNA sequences coding for the same CDR3. The chain carries TRBV6-5 and TRBJ2-1; D is possibly TRBD1 (5 bases). V gave up 5 bases and J gave up 6 bases, with 5 bases separating them. From germline, CDR1 is MNHEY and CDR2 SVGAGI. This CDR3 contains 11 residues. The CDR3 is CASSQGNEQFF. The CDR3 DNA sequence: TGTGCCAGCAGTCAGGGCAATGAGCAGTTCTTC.

This clone was seen more than once but under ten times. The V gene is TRBV9, the J gene TRBJ2-1, with a weak D call TRBD2 (5 bases). V gave up 1 base and J gave up 0 bases, with 11 bases separating them. The CDR3 consists of 16 residues. Germline CDR1 reads SGDLS; CDR2 reads YYNGEE. Here the CDR3 reads CASSVSSSSSYNEQFF. CDR3 sequence (DNA): TGTGCCAGCAGCGTATCTAGCTCGAGCTCCTACAATGAGCAGTTCTTC.

The V and J genes are TRBV6-5 and TRBJ1-2, with D hard to call. V was pared by 1 base and J by 7 bases, with 10 bases between. This CDR3 has 13 residues. Germline V gene data show CDR1 as MNHEY and CDR2 as SVGAGI. CDR3 in amino acids: CASSYLISGGYTF. CDR3 sequence (DNA): TGTGCCAGCAGTTACTTAATTTCCGGTGGCTACACCTTC.

The chain recombines TRBV29-1 with TRBJ1-1; D possibly corresponds to TRBD1 (6 bases). Germline values: CDR1 SQVTM, CDR2 ANQGSEA. This CDR3 has 12 residues. V lost 4 bases to trimming and J lost 3 bases, with 9 bases between them. In DNA, the CDR3 is TGCAGCGTTGGGGGGCGGGACACTGAAGCTTTCTTT. This codes for CSVGGRDTEAFF. The whole variable domain, filled in from reference TRBV29-1 and TRBJ1-1, reads SAVISQKPSRDICQRGTSLTIQCQVDSQVTMMFWYRQQPGQSLTLIATANQGSEATYESGFVIDKFPISRPNLTFSTLTVSNMSPEDSSIYLCSVGGRDTEAFFGQGTRLTVV.

The V gene is TRBV6-1, the J gene TRBJ2-7; TRBD1 is a possible D gene (11 bases). Germline lookup yields CDR1 MNHNS and CDR2 SASEGT. V was shortened by 4 bases and J by 9 bases, with 25 bases between the two germline ends. The CDR3 is 16 amino acids. CDR3 nucleotides: TGTGCCAGCAGTGGCGGGACAGGGGGTGCTAGCGGGAGGCAGTACTTC. Translated, it gives CASSGGTGGASGRQYF.

The chain uses TRBV20-1 and TRBJ1-2; 9 bases are a match to TRBD1. Germline trimming cut 3 bases from V and 4 bases from J; bases unmatched to any gene: 9. Germline CDR1 is DFQATT and CDR2 is SNEGSKA (reference sequence). The CDR3 sequence is 15 residues long. In DNA form, the CDR3 reads TGCAGTGCTAGTGGGGACAGGGTGATCGGCTATGGCTACACCTTC. As protein: CSASGDRVIGYGYTF.

V is TRBV30 and J is TRBJ1-4, with TRBD1 identical over 12 bases. V lost 2 bases and J lost 1; bases outside the gene matches: 2. Germline V gene lookup returns CDR1 GTSNPN and CDR2 SVGIG (reference sequence). This CDR3 has 16 residues. This CDR3 reads CAWSWDRGRTNEKLFF. CDR3 DNA sequence: TGTGCCTGGAGTTGGGACAGGGGGCGAACTAATGAAAAACTGTTTTTT. Full variable domain (outside the CDR3, taken from reference TRBV30 and TRBJ1-4): SQTIHQWPATLVQPVGSPLSLECTVEGTSNPNLYWYRQAAGRGLQLLFYSVGIGQISSEVPQNLSASRPQDRQFILSSKKLLLSDSGFYLCAWSWDRGRTNEKLFFGSGTQLSVL.

V and J are TRBV28 and TRBJ2-1; TRBD2 agrees at 9 bases. The V gene end was trimmed by 6 bases and the J gene end by 8 bases; junction bases not matched to a gene: 11. From germline, CDR1 is MDHEN and CDR2 SYDVKM. The CDR3 totals 15 residues. The CDR3 coding sequence is TGTGCCAGCAGCGCGTTTAGCGGGAGTCTATATGAGCAGTTCTTC. Its translation: CASSAFSGSLYEQFF.

The rearrangement uses TRBV18 and TRBJ2-1; TRBD2 agrees at 13 bases. V lost 3 bases to trimming and J lost 2 bases; unmatched junction nucleotides: 4. Germline V CDR1 and CDR2: KGHSH, LQKENI. This CDR3 has 17 amino acids. The CDR3: CASSPRTSGSPYNEQFF. CDR3 bases: TGTGCCAGCTCACCTCGGACTAGCGGGAGCCCCTACAATGAGCAGTTCTTC.